This TCR beta chain was sequenced during a study of spatial heterogeneity in lung cancer. All TCR cDNA molecules were individually tagged with a unique molecular identifier. TCRdb independently ran MiXCR on the 5' RACE reads; one entry per CDR3 protein. The sample records just under 40,000 distinct CDR3 sequences, approximately 5.5% being singletons. This clonotype was detected a few times. The time point: sample taken at primary tumor resection. Whole RNA was taken from tumor, nontumor lung or frozen PBMC; it was then sequenced unsorted. Trimming shortened V by 5 bases and J by 4 bases, and 18 bases separated the two germline ends. This CDR3 region has 15 residues. Germline-derived CDR1 and CDR2 are SGHRS and YFSETQ.

The TCR was taken from a male donor with early-stage non-small cell lung cancer. This sample comprised PBMCs, obtained at surgery. The V call is TRBV5-1, the J call TRBJ1-1; D may be TRBD1 (6 bases). The DNA for the CDR3 is TGCGCCAGCAGTCAAAGTACAGGGTCGGTCACTGAAGCTTTCTTT. Translating it yields CASSQSTGSVTEAFF.